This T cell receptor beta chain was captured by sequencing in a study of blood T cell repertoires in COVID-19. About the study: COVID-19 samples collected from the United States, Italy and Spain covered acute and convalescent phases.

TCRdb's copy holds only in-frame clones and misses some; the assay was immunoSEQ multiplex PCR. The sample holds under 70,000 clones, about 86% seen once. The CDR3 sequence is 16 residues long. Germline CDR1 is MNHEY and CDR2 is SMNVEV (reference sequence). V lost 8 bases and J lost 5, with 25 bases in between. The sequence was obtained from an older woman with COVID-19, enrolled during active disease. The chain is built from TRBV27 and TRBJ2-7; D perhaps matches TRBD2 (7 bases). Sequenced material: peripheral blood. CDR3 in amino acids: CASLSERGRGLDEQYF. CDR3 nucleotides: TGTGCCAGCTTGAGCGAGCGGGGAAGGGGGTTGGACGAGCAGTACTTC.